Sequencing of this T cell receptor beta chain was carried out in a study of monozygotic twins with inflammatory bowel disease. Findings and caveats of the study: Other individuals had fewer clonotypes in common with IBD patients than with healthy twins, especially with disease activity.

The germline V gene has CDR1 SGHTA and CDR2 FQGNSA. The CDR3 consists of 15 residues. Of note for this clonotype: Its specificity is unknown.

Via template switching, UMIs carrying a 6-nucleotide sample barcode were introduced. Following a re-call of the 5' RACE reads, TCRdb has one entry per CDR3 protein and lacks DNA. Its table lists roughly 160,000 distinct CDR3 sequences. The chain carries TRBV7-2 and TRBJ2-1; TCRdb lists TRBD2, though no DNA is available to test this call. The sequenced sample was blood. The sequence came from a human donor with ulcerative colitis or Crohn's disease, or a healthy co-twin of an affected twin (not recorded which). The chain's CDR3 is CASREAGGLYNEQFF.